This TCR beta chain was identified in a study of spatial heterogeneity in lung cancer. Background on the study: Detection of beta-chain sequences consistently exceeded that of alpha-chain sequences. Study-wide points: Compared with follow-up, resection was when ubiquitous expanded tumor TCRs appeared in blood more.

Each CDR3 protein gets one entry after TCRdb re-called the 5' RACE reads with MiXCR. The top ten hold around 10% of the sample, which has over 45,000 distinct CDR3 sequences, about 5.8% seen once. With respect to this clonotype: The antigen remains unidentified.

Time point in this sample: sample taken at primary tumor resection. The donor population consisted of approximately 68 patients with untreated, early-stage non-small cell lung cancer. Whole RNA, which was extracted from tumor, nontumor lung tissue or frozen PBMC, was sequenced without any cell sorting. V shed 5 bases and J 1 base; nucleotides not matched to a gene: 3. This CDR3 spans 14 amino acids. Germline assignment: CDR1 SGHDT and CDR2 YYEEEE. The chain employs TRBV5-6 and TRBJ2-4; 7 nucleotides line up with TRBD1. This TCR derives from a male donor with early-stage non-small cell lung cancer. The input for sequencing was PBMCs, taken at surgery. CDR3 amino acids: CASRATGAKNIQYF. In DNA, the CDR3 is TGTGCCAGCAGGGCGACAGGGGCCAAAAACATTCAGTACTTC.